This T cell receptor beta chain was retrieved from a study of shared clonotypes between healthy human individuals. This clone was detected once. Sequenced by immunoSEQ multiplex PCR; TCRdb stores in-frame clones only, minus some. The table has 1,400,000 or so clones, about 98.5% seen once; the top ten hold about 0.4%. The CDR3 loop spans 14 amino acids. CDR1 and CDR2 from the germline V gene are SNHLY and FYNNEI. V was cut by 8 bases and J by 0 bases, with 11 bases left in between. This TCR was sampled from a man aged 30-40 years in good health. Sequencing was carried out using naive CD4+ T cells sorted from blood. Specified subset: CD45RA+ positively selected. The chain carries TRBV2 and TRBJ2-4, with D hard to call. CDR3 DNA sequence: TGTGCCAGCGATCGGAATCTAGCCAAAAACATTCAGTACTTC. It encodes CASDRNLAKNIQYF. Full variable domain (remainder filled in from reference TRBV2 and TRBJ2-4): EPEVTQTPSHQVTQMGQEVILRCVPISNHLYFYWYRQILGQKVEFLVSFYNNEISEKSEIFDDQFSVERPDGSNFTLKIRSTKLEDSAMYFCASDRNLAKNIQYFGAGTRLSVL.